This TCR beta chain was sequenced for a study of T cell responses to AZD1222 COVID-19 vaccine. Notes on the study in general: The repertoires were collected only after the peak T cell response. Among the donors, most were white British and more were female, and clonal diversity was possibly underestimated. Once two AZD1222 doses were given, Spike-specific TCR breadth and depth went up.

Germline V gives CDR1 MNHEY, CDR2 SVGAGI. Trimming took off 2 bases at V and 5 bases at J, with 18 bases between the two ends. The CDR3 sequence is 16 residues long. Note on this clone: What it binds is not known.

This table comes from immunoSEQ multiplex PCR, and its TCRdb copy is limited to in-frame clones, with some not included. The sample lists approximately 150,000 clones; roughly 94% were seen once. The sequencing here drew on peripheral blood, taken on day 0 of AZD1222 vaccination. The gene calls are TRBV6-5 and TRBJ1-2; D remains ambiguous. The receptor comes from an adult in good health. This chain's CDR3 is CASSYDLGTSRYGYTF. Here the CDR3 DNA reads TGTGCCAGCAGTTACGATCTCGGCACTAGCCGTTATGGCTACACCTTC.